This entry describes one TCR beta chain. In its sample, this clonotype was seen many times. The antigen it recognizes is unknown. No base-level quality is on record; no much larger clone is a single base apart. The record originates from a study of neurological immune-mediated disorders (dated by TCRdb to about 2019). About the investigation overall: Among the roughly 35 multiple sclerosis patients, 31 had relapsing-remitting MS and 3 had secondary progressive MS. The study compared peripheral blood TCR-beta repertoires of HTLV-I-associated myelopathy (HAM/TSP) patients, multiple sclerosis patients and healthy controls using UMI-based sequencing. Alongside PBMC samples, the set of around 99 TCR-beta libraries contained longitudinal samples, technical triplicates, and paired CD4+ and CD8+ T-cell subsets that had been sorted. The cohort was made up of 68 subjects, consisting of some 14 HAM/TSP patients, some 35 multiple sclerosis patients and around 20 healthy controls. General findings and caveats noted by the study authors: In a phylogenetic analysis, the repertoires of 18 out of 34 MS patients fell into a single cluster of related CDR3 sequences, pointing to a possible signature at the repertoire level. TCR clonal expansion was highest in HAM/TSP patients and lowest in MS patients, with MS patients falling below even healthy controls. Across subjects, expanded clones never shared an identical CDR3 amino acid sequence, which suggests that the TCR-beta repertoires in every group were private. The MS cluster showed no association with clinical or MRI features, and the authors stated that larger cohorts are needed.

Unsorted PBMC libraries were generated from 2 million PBMCs stored in RNAlater at -80 °C until RNA extraction. The multiple sclerosis patients were enrolled in a US clinical protocol that used magnetic resonance imaging to evaluate disease progression. Peripheral blood underwent Ficoll-Hypaque density gradient centrifugation to isolate PBMCs, which were then cryopreserved in liquid nitrogen. CDR1 and CDR2 are drawn from the germline V gene: SGHRS, YFSETQ. Trimming removed 0 bases from V and 3 bases from J, leaving 15 bases between the germline ends. Including the terminal cysteine and phenylalanine, the CDR3 comprises 17 residues. Left in the record is the CDR3 DNA by itself, 51 bases read in frame from the first base. cDNA synthesis used template-switch 5'RACE with a primer carrying a 10-nucleotide random unique molecular identifier tagging each TCR transcript. Each sequencing run produced over 180 million TCR-beta sequences covering 15-18 subjects. Total RNA was extracted with the RNeasy kit. The KAPA Real-time Library Amplification kit was used to amplify TCR-beta VDJ regions with primers targeting the TCR constant region and the 5'RACE anchor. Sample indexes and Illumina adaptors were added in a first PCR, and a second PCR then increased library yield. After purification with Ampure beads, the TCR product of roughly 650 bp was size-selected on a 2% E-gel SizeSelection system. Before pooling, library quality was assessed on a Bioanalyzer, concentration was determined with Qubit, and library quantification was performed with the Kapa Library Quantification kit. Libraries were sequenced paired-end 2 x 150 bp on an Illumina HiSeq 2500. To increase sequence diversity, about 25-30% phiX was spiked into each library pool. On the study's bioinformatics: The quality-filtered reads were processed with the UMI-based MiGEC pipeline, whose error correction step removed more than 85% of the raw TCR sequences. IMGT germline references were used for aligning VDJ genes, and each clonotype was defined as a unique CDR3 amino acid sequence together with its V-J genes. VDJtools evaluated clonal expansion, Shannon diversity and CDR3 relatedness (CalcPairwiseDistances, ClusterSamples); CLCbio workbench built phylogenetic trees. Clones with at least 8 unique UMIs were defined as expanded, with this threshold being based on coefficient-of-variation modelling across technical triplicates. The public reads were reprocessed in TCRdb via fastp at Q25 and MiXCR, keeping in-frame beta chains. CDR3 protein duplicates are merged, each entry listing the most common genes and DNA. TCRdb's processing, not the authors', yielded these V and J calls. The sample yields approximately 41,000 distinct CDR3 sequences; 2.5% were counted once. Approximately 12% of the sample is taken by the ten largest.

Recombination linked TRBV5-1 to TRBJ2-2, with TRBD2 tentatively as D gene (7 bases match). The source material was PBMCs. The sequence came from a man aged 25 to 40 with multiple sclerosis. The CDR3 region has the sequence CASSLDGGPGYTGELFF. The DNA reads TGCGCCAGCAGCTTGGACGGGGGGCCGGGGTACACCGGGGAGCTGTTTTTT. With the portions outside the CDR3 filled from the reference TRBV5-1 and TRBJ2-2 genes, the complete variable region becomes KAGVTQTPRYLIKTRGQQVTLSCSPISGHRSVSWYQQTPGQGLQFLFEYFSETQRNKGNFPGRFSGRQFSNSRSEMNVSTLELGDSALYLCASSLDGGPGYTGELFFGEGSRLTVL.